The next 23 T cell receptor beta chains were all read from a single sample in a study of T cell responses to AZD1222 COVID-19 vaccine. The protocol was immunoSEQ multiplex PCR, while the TCRdb copy is restricted to in-frame clones and leaves out a portion. The data show around 130,000 clones, roughly nine tenths seen once. Here the sequenced sample was peripheral blood, taken 28 days after the second AZD1222 dose. Receptors originate from an adult who received the AZD1222 COVID-19 vaccine.

V gene TRBV2 combines with J gene TRBJ2-7; D is perhaps TRBD1 (6 bases). The CDR3 covers 12 residues. The V gene lost 4 bases and the J gene lost 9 bases, with 13 bases spanning the gap. Germline CDR1 is SNHLY and CDR2 is FYNNEI. The CDR3 nucleotides read TGTGCCAGCAGTGGGACAGCCTTACGGCAGTACTTC. This gives the protein CASSGTALRQYF.

This clone occurred once. This chain joins TRBV27 and TRBJ1-6; D not certain. The V and J ends lost 2 bases and 5 bases respectively, with 13 bases between them. The CDR3 runs to 16 residues. CDR1 is MNHEY, CDR2 SMNVEV, per germline (reference sequence). The CDR3 region has the DNA TGTGCCAGCAGTTTAGTGGCCTTTCCGCATAATTCACCCCTCCACTTT. Protein: CASSLVAFPHNSPLHF.

The gene calls are TRBV6-5 and TRBJ2-7, with D unresolved. This CDR3 is built from 12 residues. Germline-derived CDR1 and CDR2 are MNHEY and SVGAGI. V dropped 8 bases and J dropped 6 bases, with 14 bases sitting between them. The CDR3 DNA follows: TGTGCCAGCGGGATACGGTGGAGCGAGCAGTACTTC. Protein product: CASGIRWSEQYF.

V and J are TRBV12-5 and TRBJ2-7, with D maybe TRBD2 (5 bases). The V gene's germline CDR1 is LGHNT and CDR2 FRNRAP. Deletions cut 6 bases from V and 6 bases from J, with 9 bases between. The CDR3 runs 11 residues. CDR3 sequence reads: CASGVGSEQYF. CDR3 coding DNA: TGTGCTAGTGGGGTTGGGAGCGAGCAGTACTTC. Using reference TRBV12-5 and TRBJ2-7 for the parts outside the CDR3, the full variable domain is DARVTQTPRHKVTEMGQEVTMRCQPILGHNTVFWYRQTMMQGLELLAYFRNRAPLDDSGMPKDRFSAEMPDATLATLKIQPSEPRDSAVYFCASGVGSEQYFGPGTRLTVT.

This chain uses TRBV5-6 with TRBJ1-5, with 9 bases fitting TRBD1. The trim removed 4 bases at V and 7 bases at J, leaving 12 bases unmatched. Looked up from germline, CDR1 is SGHDT and CDR2 is YYEEEE. This CDR3 comprises 16 residues. CDR3 DNA: TGTGCCAGCAGCCCGCAACAGGGGGCACCCAACCAGCCCCAGCATTTT. This encodes CASSPQQGAPNQPQHF.

The chain recombines TRBV10-3 with TRBJ1-5; D possibly corresponds to TRBD1 (5 bases). This CDR3 is built from 14 residues. V dropped 0 bases and J dropped 2 bases, with 5 bases sitting between them. The germline CDR1 and CDR2 sequences are ENHRY and SYGVKD. The CDR3 coding sequence is TGTGCCATCAGTGAGTCAGGGGGCAATCAGCCCCAGCATTTT. It is translated as CAISESGGNQPQHF.

The genes are TRBV9 and TRBJ1-3, with 8 bases identical to TRBD1. The CDR3 runs 16 residues. Trimming removed 4 bases from V and 2 bases from J; junction bases left unmatched: 8. Germline V gene data show CDR1 as SGDLS and CDR2 as YYNGEE. This CDR3 reads CASSPSGQGTGNTIYF. The CDR3 DNA is TGTGCCAGCAGCCCCTCCGGACAGGGCACTGGAAACACCATATATTTT. The variable domain in full, with the rest retrieved from reference TRBV9 and TRBJ1-3, is DSGVTQTPKHLITATGQRVTLRCSPRSGDLSVYWYQQSLDQGLQFLIQYYNGEERAKGNILERFSAQQFPDLHSELNLSSLELGDSALYFCASSPSGQGTGNTIYFGEGSWLTVV.

The J gene is TRBJ1-2, the V gene TRBV10-2; TRBD1 might be the D (6 bases). This CDR3 region has 14 residues. V gave up 4 bases and J gave up 0 bases, with 9 bases separating them. CDR1 is WSHSY and CDR2 is SAAADI in the germline V gene. CDR3 bases: TGCGCCAGCAGTGGGGGGGCCACTAACTATGGCTACACCTTC. Its translation is CASSGGATNYGYTF.

The gene calls are TRBV3-1 (or the pseudogene TRBV3-2) and TRBJ2-5; D is unresolved. This CDR3 contains 11 residues. Germline CDR1 LGHDT, CDR2 YNNKEL (reference sequence). Trimming removed 3 bases from V and 7 bases from J, with 6 bases in between. The CDR3, as DNA: TGTGCCAGCAGCCAGTTAGGGACCCAGTACTTC. Amino acids: CASSQLGTQYF.

This chain joins TRBV4-3 and TRBJ2-7; 10 bases are shared with TRBD1. Unmatched junction bases numbered 5, after V lost 4 bases and J lost 2 bases. The germline CDR1 and CDR2 sequences are LGHNA and YSLEER. The CDR3 is 15 residues long. The DNA for the CDR3 is TGCGCCAGCAGCCCCGAGGGACAGGGGCCCTACGAGCAGTACTTC. Translated, it gives CASSPEGQGPYEQYF.

The chain recombines TRBV30 with TRBJ2-5; D assignment may be TRBD1 or TRBD2 (5 bases each). This CDR3 has 16 residues. Deletions cut 0 bases from V and 7 bases from J, with 21 bases between. Germline V gives CDR1 GTSNPN, CDR2 SVGIG (reference sequence). The CDR3 nucleotides are TGTGCCTGGAGTGTCGGGCTTCAGTCTAGCCAGGGGACCCAGTACTTC. Amino acids: CAWSVGLQSSQGTQYF.

Comments on this clone: One end of the junction varies from germline; a read error may be responsible. The V call is TRBV20-1, the J call TRBJ2-1; D ambiguous. Germline values: CDR1 DFQATT, CDR2 SNEGSKA (reference sequence). The CDR3 extends over 8 amino acids. The CDR3 nucleotides are TGCAGTGCTAAAGATATGGTCTTC. Translation: CSAKDMVF.

This chain uses TRBV30 with TRBJ2-1, with a tentative D call TRBD1 (7 bases). CDR3 size: 19 residues. V lost 0 bases and J 6 bases, leaving 27 bases between the germline ends. Germline V lookup: CDR1 GTSNPN, CDR2 SVGIG (reference sequence). The CDR3 loop reads CAWSVGETGTPPSGNEQFF. CDR3 DNA sequence: TGTGCCTGGAGTGTTGGCGAGACAGGGACTCCGCCCTCGGGCAATGAGCAGTTCTTC. Drawing the rest from reference TRBV30 and TRBJ2-1, the complete variable domain is SQTIHQWPATLVQPVGSPLSLECTVEGTSNPNLYWYRQAAGRGLQLLFYSVGIGQISSEVPQNLSASRPQDRQFILSSKKLLLSDSGFYLCAWSVGETGTPPSGNEQFFGPGTRLTVL.

The rearrangement links TRBV19 to TRBJ1-5, with D possibly matching TRBD1 (6 bases). The V end lost 7 bases, the J end lost 11 bases, and 21 bases lay between the germline ends. The CDR3 extends over 14 amino acids. Germline CDR1 LNHDA, CDR2 SQIVND (reference sequence). CDR3: CASTSGQPPHAQHF. The CDR3 DNA sequence: TGTGCCAGTACCTCTGGACAGCCGCCCCATGCCCAGCATTTT. The full variable domain, in which reference TRBV19 and TRBJ1-5 provide the parts outside the CDR3, is DGGITQSPKYLFRKEGQNVTLSCEQNLNHDAMYWYRQDPGQGLRLIYYSQIVNDFQKGDIAEGYSVSREKKESFPLTVTSAQKNPTAFYLCASTSGQPPHAQHFGDGTRLSIL.

J is TRBJ2-7 and V is TRBV7-2; TRBD2 aligns across 11 bases. The CDR3 loop spans 16 amino acids. J was trimmed by 1 base and V by 4 bases; bases with no gene match: 6. The germline V gene has CDR1 SGHTA and CDR2 FQGNSA. CDR3 region: CASSSPGTSGSYEQYF. In DNA form, the CDR3 reads TGTGCCAGCAGCTCTCCAGGGACTAGCGGATCCTACGAGCAGTACTTC. Full variable domain (outside the CDR3, taken from reference TRBV7-2 and TRBJ2-7): GAGVSQSPSNKVTEKGKDVELRCDPISGHTALYWYRQSLGQGLEFLIYFQGNSAPDKSGLPSDRFSAERTGGSVSTLTIQRTQQEDSAVYLCASSSPGTSGSYEQYFGPGTRLTVT.

The chain is built from TRBV5-1 and TRBJ1-2; TRBD1 matches 7 bases. The CDR3 has 13 amino acids. Trimming at V came to 4 bases and at J to 3 bases, leaving 3 bases not matched to a gene. The germline gives CDR1 SGHRS, CDR2 YFSETQ. The CDR3 nucleotides are TGCGCCAGCAGCCCGACAGGGCACTATGGCTACACCTTC. It encodes CASSPTGHYGYTF.

The genes are TRBV19 and TRBJ1-3, with D possibly TRBD1 on 5 matching bases. From germline, CDR1 is LNHDA and CDR2 SQIVND (reference sequence). This CDR3 has 15 amino acids. Trimming left V 8 bases short and J 1 base short, with 15 bases between. The DNA of the CDR3 is TGTGCCAGTGCCCGGGAGGGACTATCTGGAAACACCATATATTTT. This translates into CASAREGLSGNTIYF. The variable domain in full, completed from reference TRBV19 and TRBJ1-3, reads DGGITQSPKYLFRKEGQNVTLSCEQNLNHDAMYWYRQDPGQGLRLIYYSQIVNDFQKGDIAEGYSVSREKKESFPLTVTSAQKNPTAFYLCASAREGLSGNTIYFGEGSWLTVV.

The chain recombines TRBV3-1 (or the pseudogene TRBV3-2) with TRBJ1-1, with a tentative D call TRBD1 (5 bases). Trimming pared 1 base from V and 3 bases from J, leaving 12 bases between. The CDR3 loop spans 15 amino acids. In germline, CDR1 is LGHDT, CDR2 YNNKEL (reference sequence). CDR3 in DNA: TGTGCCAGCAGCCAAGGGGGTCAGGGCTACACTGAAGCTTTCTTT. It is translated as CASSQGGQGYTEAFF.

This chain links TRBV7-2 with TRBJ1-2; possible D gene TRBD1, 6 bases. V lost 5 bases to trimming and J lost 1 base, with 8 bases between them. This CDR3 is 13 amino acids long. The V gene's germline CDR1 is SGHTA and CDR2 FQGNSA. CDR3 sequence: CASSGQINYGYTF. The CDR3 nucleotides read TGTGCCAGCAGCGGACAGATTAACTATGGCTACACCTTC.

The V gene is TRBV19, the J gene TRBJ1-2, with 8 bases lining up with TRBD1. CDR1 is LNHDA, CDR2 SQIVND, per germline (reference sequence). CDR3 length: 14 residues. J was trimmed by 4 bases and V by 10 bases; bases with no gene match: 11. In nucleotides, the CDR3 is TGTGCCACCCGTCGGTTACAGGGGGGCTATGGCTACACCTTC. Translating it yields CATRRLQGGYGYTF.

This rearrangement joins TRBV6-2 or TRBV6-3 to TRBJ1-1, with D hard to call. Germline CDR1 and CDR2: MNHEY and SVGEGT. V lost 2 bases and J lost 3, with 7 bases in between. The CDR3 is 13 residues long. The CDR3 is CASSYEGHTEAFF. CDR3 DNA: TGTGCCAGCAGTTACGAGGGCCACACTGAAGCTTTCTTT.

This clone was counted between two and nine times. The J gene is TRBJ2-1, the V gene TRBV27; either TRBD1 or TRBD2 may fit D (5 bases each). The CDR3 loop spans 13 amino acids. In germline, CDR1 is MNHEY, CDR2 SMNVEV (reference sequence). Trimming took off 5 bases at V and 14 bases at J, with 19 bases between the two ends. The CDR3 protein is CASSPDVQGAKFF. DNA of the CDR3: TGTGCCAGCAGTCCCGATGTCCAGGGAGCGAAGTTCTTC.

The chain combines TRBV7-2 with TRBJ1-1, with a tentative D call TRBD1 (6 bases). Trimming removed 4 bases at V and 1 base at J, with 10 bases between. Germline CDR1 and CDR2: SGHTA and FQGNSA. The CDR3 length is 14 residues. CDR3 sequence: CASSSGQQNTEAFF. Here the CDR3 DNA reads TGTGCCAGCAGCTCTGGACAGCAGAACACTGAAGCTTTCTTT.